The 20 T cell receptor beta chains listed next were all sequenced from one sample in a study of shared clonotypes between healthy human individuals. Only in-frame clones appear in the TCRdb table, and some are missing; sequencing was by immunoSEQ multiplex PCR. This table holds about 2.4 million clones, 90% to 95% found once. The sequencing input was naive CD4+ T cells from PBMCs. Subset defined: CD45RA+ positively selected. The receptor source for this set is a man aged 18 to 30 in good health. Some clones in this sample may be carry-over from other donors' samples.

The gene calls are TRBV5-5 and TRBJ2-5; D is unresolved. Trimming removed 2 bases at V and 5 bases at J, with 13 bases between. CDR1 and CDR2 (germline): SGHKS, YYEKEE (reference sequence). CDR3 length equals 14 residues. The CDR3 nucleotides are TGTGCCAGCAGCTTAGGACCCCATGGGGAGACCCAGTACTTC. Residues: CASSLGPHGETQYF. Full variable domain (outside the CDR3, taken from reference TRBV5-5 and TRBJ2-5): DAGVTQSPTHLIKTRGQQVTLRCSPISGHKSVSWYQQVLGQGPQFIFQYYEKEERGRGNFPDRFSARQFPNYSSELNVNALLLGDSALYLCASSLGPHGETQYFGPGTRLLVL.

The rearrangement uses TRBV5-1 and TRBJ2-5; 16 bases line up with TRBD2. Looked up from germline, CDR1 is SGHRS and CDR2 is YFSETQ. This CDR3 region has 16 residues. The CDR3 loop reads CATAGLAGGPEETQYF. The CDR3 nucleotides read TGCGCAACGGCGGGACTAGCGGGAGGGCCGGAAGAGACCCAGTACTTC.

The chain combines TRBV27 with TRBJ2-5; TRBD1 is a possible D gene (6 bases). Between the trimmed V and J ends, which lost 8 bases and 3 bases, there was a span of 13 bases. This CDR3 comprises 13 residues. Germline loops: CDR1 MNHEY, CDR2 SMNVEV (reference sequence). This chain's CDR3 is CASGGQWKETQYF. The CDR3 nucleotides read TGTGCCAGCGGTGGACAGTGGAAAGAGACCCAGTACTTC.

This chain links TRBV28 with TRBJ1-5; a possible D gene is TRBD1 (5 bases). This CDR3 has 15 amino acids. CDR1 is MDHEN and CDR2 is SYDVKM in the germline V gene. V was shortened by 6 bases and J by 7 bases, with 19 bases between the two germline ends. CDR3 sequence: CASSYTAQGEQPQHF. The CDR3 DNA reads TGTGCCAGCAGCTACACGGCTCAGGGAGAACAGCCCCAGCATTTT. The whole variable domain, remainder taken from reference TRBV28 and TRBJ1-5, is DVKVTQSSRYLVKRTGEKVFLECVQDMDHENMFWYRQDPGLGLRLIYFSYDVKMKEKGDIPEGYSVSREKKERFSLILESASTNQTSMYLCASSYTAQGEQPQHFGDGTRLSIL.

The chain employs TRBV28 and TRBJ2-2, with 9 bases fitting TRBD2. The CDR3 spans 20 residues. V was clipped by 5 bases and J by 4 bases; unmatched bases: 20. Germline V gives CDR1 MDHEN, CDR2 SYDVKM. The CDR3 coding sequence is TGTGCCAGCAGTACACCGTCCCTAGCGGGAACCCAATCCCCCACCGGGGAGCTGTTTTTT. Translation: CASSTPSLAGTQSPTGELFF. Complete variable domain (other parts from reference TRBV28 and TRBJ2-2): DVKVTQSSRYLVKRTGEKVFLECVQDMDHENMFWYRQDPGLGLRLIYFSYDVKMKEKGDIPEGYSVSREKKERFSLILESASTNQTSMYLCASSTPSLAGTQSPTGELFFGEGSRLTVL.

V and J are TRBV2 and TRBJ2-1, with TRBD1 as a possible D gene (8 bases). The CDR3 runs to 16 residues. V was pared by 4 bases and J by 1 base, with 14 bases between. The germline V gene encodes CDR1 SNHLY and CDR2 FYNNEI. For the CDR3, the DNA is TGTGCCAGCAGTGGACAGGGGAGGGGTTCCTACAATGAGCAGTTCTTC. Its protein product is CASSGQGRGSYNEQFF.

This rearrangement joins TRBV30 to TRBJ1-4, with D possibly being TRBD1 (6 bases). CDR3 size: 15 residues. Germline lookup yields CDR1 GTSNPN and CDR2 SVGIG (reference sequence). V gave up 1 base and J gave up 7 bases, with 16 bases separating them. CDR3 nucleotide sequence: TGTGCCTGGAGTGAGTTCAGGGGAAATGGTGAAAAACTGTTTTTT. Protein sequence: CAWSEFRGNGEKLFF.

This clone has more than one count but fewer than ten. The V gene is TRBV19, the J gene TRBJ1-5; 8 bases line up with TRBD1. This CDR3 spans 16 amino acids. V lost 6 bases, J lost 4 bases, and 11 bases stayed unmatched. Germline V lookup: CDR1 LNHDA, CDR2 SQIVND (reference sequence). The CDR3 DNA reads TGTGCCAGTAGCCCCTACGGGACAGGAACGAATCAGCCCCAGCATTTT. Its translation is CASSPYGTGTNQPQHF. Using reference TRBV19 and TRBJ1-5 for the parts outside the CDR3, the full variable domain is DGGITQSPKYLFRKEGQNVTLSCEQNLNHDAMYWYRQDPGQGLRLIYYSQIVNDFQKGDIAEGYSVSREKKESFPLTVTSAQKNPTAFYLCASSPYGTGTNQPQHFGDGTRLSIL.

The chain is built from TRBV30 and TRBJ2-1; no clear D. Deletions cut 2 bases from V and 9 bases from J, with 17 bases between. The germline V gene has CDR1 GTSNPN and CDR2 SVGIG (reference sequence). CDR3 length equals 14 residues. The CDR3 protein is CAWSPGLPGSEQFF. The CDR3 coding sequence is TGTGCCTGGAGTCCTGGTTTGCCAGGCAGTGAGCAGTTCTTC.

This clone appeared a single time. This chain joins TRBV7-6 and TRBJ2-2; D possibly corresponds to TRBD1 (6 bases). This CDR3 is built from 13 residues. V lost 5 bases to trimming and J lost 5 bases, with 9 bases between them. Germline V gives CDR1 SGHVS, CDR2 FNYEAQ. The CDR3: CASSRDITGELFF. CDR3 in DNA: TGTGCCAGCAGCCGGGACATAACCGGGGAGCTGTTTTTT.

The sample holds one count of this clone. The chain combines TRBV6-5 with TRBJ2-5; TRBD2 aligns across 7 bases. V shed 4 bases and J 5 bases; nucleotides not matched to a gene: 7. Germline loops: CDR1 MNHEY, CDR2 SVGAGI. The CDR3 sequence is 14 residues long. The CDR3 DNA is TGTGCCAGCAGTTCCCCGGGACTACTCGAGACCCAGTACTTC. Its translation: CASSSPGLLETQYF.

This clone was seen a handful of times. Other DNA sequences in this sample translate to the same CDR3. The chain employs TRBV6-6 and TRBJ2-7; no reliable D call. The V end lost 2 bases, the J end lost 2 bases, and 4 bases lay between the germline ends. The CDR3 sequence is 12 residues long. Per the germline V gene, CDR1 is MNHNY and CDR2 is SVGAGI (reference sequence). The CDR3 spells CASSYGTYEQYF. The CDR3 DNA sequence: TGTGCCAGCAGTTACGGGACCTACGAGCAGTACTTC.

The chain couples TRBV5-1 to TRBJ1-1; D call uncertain. The ends were cut back, 5 bases at V and 1 base at J, with 9 bases in the middle. The CDR3 is made up of 13 amino acids. Per germline, CDR1 SGHRS and CDR2 YFSETQ. In DNA, the CDR3 is TGCGCCAGCAGTTCGGTCCCGAACACTGAAGCTTTCTTT. It yields the protein CASSSVPNTEAFF.

V usage is TRBV28 and J usage is TRBJ1-1, with 8 bases matching TRBD1. V was pared by 6 bases and J by 5 bases, with 8 bases of the junction left unmatched. This CDR3 region has 14 residues. Per the germline V gene, CDR1 is MDHEN and CDR2 is SYDVKM. CDR3 coding DNA: TGTGCCAGCAGGTCAACAGGGGGGAGTACTGAAGCTTTCTTT. This encodes CASRSTGGSTEAFF.

The J gene is TRBJ1-3, the V gene TRBV9; D is perhaps TRBD1 (5 bases). This CDR3 contains 13 residues. The V gene's germline CDR1 is SGDLS and CDR2 YYNGEE. V was trimmed by 0 bases and J by 8 bases, leaving 9 bases between them. CDR3 coding DNA: TGTGCCAGCAGCGTAGTCCAGGGAGACACCATATATTTT. The encoded protein is CASSVVQGDTIYF.

The chain uses TRBV7-2 and TRBJ2-7, with 8 bases aligning to TRBD1. This CDR3 is built from 14 residues. CDR1 SGHTA and CDR2 FQGNSA come from the germline V gene. J lost 4 bases, V lost 4 bases, and 6 bases had no gene match. The CDR3 nucleotides read TGTGCCAGCAGCTCTAGACAGGGGATATACGAGCAGTACTTC. Translated, it gives CASSSRQGIYEQYF.

The chain recombines TRBV15 with TRBJ2-1; the D is unclear. The CDR3 covers 13 residues. Germline V gene lookup returns CDR1 LNHNV and CDR2 YYDKDF (reference sequence). The V end was cut by 2 bases, the J end by 10 bases, with 12 bases between. The CDR3, as DNA: TGTGCCACCAGCAGACCCCAGGCTGGGGAGCAGTTCTTC. Translation: CATSRPQAGEQFF.

The gene calls are TRBV6-6 and TRBJ2-3; D gene ambiguous. Trimming pared 4 bases from V and 0 bases from J, leaving 8 bases between. The CDR3 is 14 residues long. Germline V gene data show CDR1 as MNHNY and CDR2 as SVGAGI (reference sequence). The CDR3 here is CASSWAGSTDTQYF. The CDR3 region has the DNA TGTGCCAGCAGTTGGGCCGGGAGCACAGATACGCAGTATTTT.

The V and J genes are TRBV2 and TRBJ2-7; 12 nucleotides match TRBD2. The CDR3 spans 16 residues. Unmatched junction bases numbered 5, after V lost 1 base and J lost 4 bases. CDR1 and CDR2 (germline): SNHLY, FYNNEI. CDR3 sequence: CASSEGTSGMLYEQYF. As DNA, the CDR3 is TGTGCCAGCAGTGAAGGGACTAGCGGGATGTTATACGAGCAGTACTTC.

V is TRBV7-8 and J is TRBJ1-3, with 8 bases fitting TRBD1. Germline V gene lookup returns CDR1 SGHVS and CDR2 FQNEAQ. Trimming took 4 bases from V and 0 from J; bases not matched to a gene: 20. The CDR3 covers 21 residues. In DNA, the CDR3 is TGTGCCAGCAGCTCCGCGGTAGTTCGAGCAGGGGGCCCTTCCTCTGGAAACACCATATATTTT. It translates to CASSSAVVRAGGPSSGNTIYF.